This T cell receptor (beta chain) was profiled in a study of cytomegalovirus exposure and HLA in healthy donors. The PCR made use of 60 Vbeta and 13 Jbeta primers. Some clones are missing from TCRdb's copy, which holds only in-frame ones; the method was immunoSEQ multiplex PCR. The repertoire table contains about 99,000 clones. Between the trimmed V and J ends, which lost 7 bases and 4 bases, there was a span of 19 bases. CDR3 length: 16 residues. Per the germline V gene, CDR1 is SNHLY and CDR2 is FYNNEI. The V call is TRBV2, the J call TRBJ2-2; D possibly corresponds to TRBD2 (5 bases). The source material was PBMCs. This TCR was sampled from a man aged 35-49 years in good health and CMV-seronegative. The CDR3 spells CASTIDRGYRTGELFF. Here the CDR3 DNA reads TGTGCCAGCACCATCGATCGGGGATATCGCACCGGGGAGCTGTTTTTT. The full variable domain, its missing parts supplied by reference TRBV2 and TRBJ2-2, is EPEVTQTPSHQVTQMGQEVILRCVPISNHLYFYWYRQILGQKVEFLVSFYNNEISEKSEIFDDQFSVERPDGSNFTLKIRSTKLEDSAMYFCASTIDRGYRTGELFFGEGSRLTVL.